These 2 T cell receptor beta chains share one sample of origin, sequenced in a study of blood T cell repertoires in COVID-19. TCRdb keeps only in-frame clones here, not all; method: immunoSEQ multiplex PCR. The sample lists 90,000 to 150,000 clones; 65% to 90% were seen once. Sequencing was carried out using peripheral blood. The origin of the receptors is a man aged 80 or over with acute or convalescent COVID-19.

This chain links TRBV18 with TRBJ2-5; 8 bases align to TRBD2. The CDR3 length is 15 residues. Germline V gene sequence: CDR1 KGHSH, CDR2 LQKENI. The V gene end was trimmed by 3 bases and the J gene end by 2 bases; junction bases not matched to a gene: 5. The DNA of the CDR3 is TGTGCCAGCTCACCGAGAGTAGCGGGGCAAGAGACCCAGTACTTC. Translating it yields CASSPRVAGQETQYF.

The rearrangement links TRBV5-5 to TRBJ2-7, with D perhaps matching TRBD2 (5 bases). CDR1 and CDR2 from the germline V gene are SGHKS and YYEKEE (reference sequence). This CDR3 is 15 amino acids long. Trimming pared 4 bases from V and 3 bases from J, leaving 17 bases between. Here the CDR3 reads CASSRTPGGYYEQYF. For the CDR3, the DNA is TGTGCCAGCAGCCGCACGCCGGGCGGGTACTACGAGCAGTACTTC.